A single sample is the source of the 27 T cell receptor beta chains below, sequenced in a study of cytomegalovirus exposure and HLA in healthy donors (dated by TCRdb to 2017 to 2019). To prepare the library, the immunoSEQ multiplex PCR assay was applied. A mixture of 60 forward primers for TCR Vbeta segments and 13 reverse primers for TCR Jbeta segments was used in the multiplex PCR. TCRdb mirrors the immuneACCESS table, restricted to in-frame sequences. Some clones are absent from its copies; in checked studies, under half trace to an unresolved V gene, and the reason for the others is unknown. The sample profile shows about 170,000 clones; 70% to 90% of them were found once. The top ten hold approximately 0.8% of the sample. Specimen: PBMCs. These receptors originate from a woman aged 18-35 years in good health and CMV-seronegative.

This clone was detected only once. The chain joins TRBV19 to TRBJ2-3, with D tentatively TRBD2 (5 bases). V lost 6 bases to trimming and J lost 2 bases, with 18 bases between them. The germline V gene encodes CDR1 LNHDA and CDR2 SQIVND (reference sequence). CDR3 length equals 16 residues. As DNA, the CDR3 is TGTGCCAGTAGCACCTCCTGGGAGCGACCCACAGATACGCAGTATTTT. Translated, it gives CASSTSWERPTDTQYF.

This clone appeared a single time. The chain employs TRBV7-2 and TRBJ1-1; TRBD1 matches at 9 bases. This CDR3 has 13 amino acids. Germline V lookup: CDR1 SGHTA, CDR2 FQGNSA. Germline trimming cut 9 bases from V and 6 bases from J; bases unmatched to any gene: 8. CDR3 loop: CASGSGQGAEAFF. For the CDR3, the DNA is TGTGCCAGTGGTTCGGGACAGGGCGCTGAAGCTTTCTTT.

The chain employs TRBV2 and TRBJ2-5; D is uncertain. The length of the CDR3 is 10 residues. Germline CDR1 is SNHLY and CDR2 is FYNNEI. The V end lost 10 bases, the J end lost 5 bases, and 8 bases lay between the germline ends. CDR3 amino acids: CATGLETQYF. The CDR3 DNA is TGTGCCACAGGTTTGGAGACCCAGTACTTC.

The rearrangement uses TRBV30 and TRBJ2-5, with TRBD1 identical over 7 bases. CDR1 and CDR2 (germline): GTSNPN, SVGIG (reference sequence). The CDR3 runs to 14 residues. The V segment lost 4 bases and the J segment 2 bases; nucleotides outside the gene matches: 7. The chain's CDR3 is CAWNRDSPQETQYF. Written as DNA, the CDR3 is TGTGCCTGGAACCGGGACAGCCCTCAAGAGACCCAGTACTTC.

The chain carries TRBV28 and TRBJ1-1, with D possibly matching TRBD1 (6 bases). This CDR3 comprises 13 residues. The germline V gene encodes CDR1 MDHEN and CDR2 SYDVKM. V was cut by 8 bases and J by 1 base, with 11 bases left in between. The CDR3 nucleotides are TGTGCCAGCTCTGAGACAGGGAACACTGAAGCTTTCTTT. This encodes CASSETGNTEAFF.

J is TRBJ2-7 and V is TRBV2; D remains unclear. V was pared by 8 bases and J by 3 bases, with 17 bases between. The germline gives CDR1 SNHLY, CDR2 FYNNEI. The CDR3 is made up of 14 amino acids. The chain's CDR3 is CASWITVSSYEQYF. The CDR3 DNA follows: TGTGCCAGCTGGATTACAGTGTCGAGCTACGAGCAGTACTTC. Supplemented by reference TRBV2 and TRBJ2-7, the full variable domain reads EPEVTQTPSHQVTQMGQEVILRCVPISNHLYFYWYRQILGQKVEFLVSFYNNEISEKSEIFDDQFSVERPDGSNFTLKIRSTKLEDSAMYFCASWITVSSYEQYFGPGTRLTVT.

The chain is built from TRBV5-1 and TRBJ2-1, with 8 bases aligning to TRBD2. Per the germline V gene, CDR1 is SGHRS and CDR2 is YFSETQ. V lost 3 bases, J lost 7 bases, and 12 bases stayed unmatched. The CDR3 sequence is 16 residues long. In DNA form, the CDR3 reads TGCGCCAGCAGCTCTACCGTACGGGAGGGTGGTAATGAGCAGTTCTTC. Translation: CASSSTVREGGNEQFF.

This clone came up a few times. The CDR3 DNA sequence: TGTGCCAGCAGCTTAGTCCCAGGGGAGTCGTTCTTC. Translation: CASSLVPGESFF. The J gene is TRBJ2-1, the V gene TRBV11-3, with D tentatively TRBD1 (6 bases). Trimming removed 1 base at V and 15 bases at J, with 13 bases between. Per germline, CDR1 SGHNT and CDR2 YENEEA. There are 12 residues in the CDR3.

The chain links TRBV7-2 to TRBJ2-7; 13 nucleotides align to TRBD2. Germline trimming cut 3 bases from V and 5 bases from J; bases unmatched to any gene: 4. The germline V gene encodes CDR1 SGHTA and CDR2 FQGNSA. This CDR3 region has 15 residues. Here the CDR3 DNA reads TGTGCCAGCAGCTTTCGGACTAGCGGGAGAAACGAGCAGTACTTC. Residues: CASSFRTSGRNEQYF.

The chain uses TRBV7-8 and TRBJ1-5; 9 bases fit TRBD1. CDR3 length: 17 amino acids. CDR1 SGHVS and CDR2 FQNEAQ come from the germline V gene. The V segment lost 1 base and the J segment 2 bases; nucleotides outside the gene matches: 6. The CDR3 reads CASSLVGTGGRNQPQHF. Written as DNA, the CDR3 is TGTGCCAGCAGCTTAGTTGGAACAGGGGGCCGCAATCAGCCCCAGCATTTT.

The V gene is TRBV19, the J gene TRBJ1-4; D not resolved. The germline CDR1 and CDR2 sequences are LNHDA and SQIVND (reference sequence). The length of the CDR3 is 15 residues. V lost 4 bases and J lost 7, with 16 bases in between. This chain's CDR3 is CASSNQPSVLEKLFF. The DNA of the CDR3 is TGTGCCAGTAGTAACCAACCGAGCGTTCTTGAAAAACTGTTTTTT. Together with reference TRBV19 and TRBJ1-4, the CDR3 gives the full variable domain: DGGITQSPKYLFRKEGQNVTLSCEQNLNHDAMYWYRQDPGQGLRLIYYSQIVNDFQKGDIAEGYSVSREKKESFPLTVTSAQKNPTAFYLCASSNQPSVLEKLFFGSGTQLSVL.

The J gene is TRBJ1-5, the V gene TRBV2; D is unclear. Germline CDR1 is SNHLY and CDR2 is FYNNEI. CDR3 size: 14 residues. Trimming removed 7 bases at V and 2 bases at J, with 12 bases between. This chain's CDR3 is CASKGGRGNQPQHF. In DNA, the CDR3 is TGTGCCAGCAAGGGAGGGAGGGGCAATCAGCCCCAGCATTTT.

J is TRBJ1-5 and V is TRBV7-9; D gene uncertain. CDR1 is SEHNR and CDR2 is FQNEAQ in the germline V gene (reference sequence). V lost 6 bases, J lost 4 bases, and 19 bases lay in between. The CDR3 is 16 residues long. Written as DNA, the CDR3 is TGTGCCAGCAGTAGTGACTTAGGTAGAGGAAATCAGCCCCAGCATTTT. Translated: CASSSDLGRGNQPQHF. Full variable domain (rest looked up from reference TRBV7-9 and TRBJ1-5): DTGVSQNPRHKITKRGQNVTFRCDPISEHNRLYWYRQTLGQGPEFLTYFQNEAQLEKSRLLSDRFSAERPKGSFSTLEIQRTEQGDSAMYLCASSSDLGRGNQPQHFGDGTRLSIL.

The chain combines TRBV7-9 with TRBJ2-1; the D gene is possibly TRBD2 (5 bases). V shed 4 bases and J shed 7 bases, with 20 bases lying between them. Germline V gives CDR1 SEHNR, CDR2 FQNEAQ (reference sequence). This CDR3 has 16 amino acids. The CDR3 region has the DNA TGTGCCAGCAGCTACTCGGCGGGCCCGGGGTCTAATGAGCAGTTCTTC. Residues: CASSYSAGPGSNEQFF.

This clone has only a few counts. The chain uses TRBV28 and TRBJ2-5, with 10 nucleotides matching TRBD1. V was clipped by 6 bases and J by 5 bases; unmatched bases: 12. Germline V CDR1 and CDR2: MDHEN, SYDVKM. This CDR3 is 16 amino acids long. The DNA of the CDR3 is TGTGCCAGCAGACTAAGGGACAGGGGTAAGGGGGAGACCCAGTACTTC. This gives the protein CASRLRDRGKGETQYF.

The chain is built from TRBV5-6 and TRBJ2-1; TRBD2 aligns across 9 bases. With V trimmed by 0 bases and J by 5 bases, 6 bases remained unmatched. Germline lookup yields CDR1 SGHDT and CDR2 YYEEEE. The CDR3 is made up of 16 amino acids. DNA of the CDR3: TGTGCCAGCAGCTTGGGGGCGGGAGGGTTTCACAATGAGCAGTTCTTC. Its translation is CASSLGAGGFHNEQFF.

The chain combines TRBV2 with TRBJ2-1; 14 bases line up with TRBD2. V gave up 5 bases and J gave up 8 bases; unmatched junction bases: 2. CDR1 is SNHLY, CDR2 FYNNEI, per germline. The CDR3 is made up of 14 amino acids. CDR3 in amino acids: CASSWGLAGDEQFF. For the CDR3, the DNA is TGTGCCAGCAGTTGGGGACTAGCGGGGGATGAGCAGTTCTTC.

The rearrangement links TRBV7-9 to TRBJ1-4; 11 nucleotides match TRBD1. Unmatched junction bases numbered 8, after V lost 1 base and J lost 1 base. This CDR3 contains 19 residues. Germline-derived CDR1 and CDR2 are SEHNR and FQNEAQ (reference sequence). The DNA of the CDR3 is TGTGCCAGCAGCTTAGTTGGCGGACAGGGGGCGCGAACTAATGAAAAACTGTTTTTT. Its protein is CASSLVGGQGARTNEKLFF. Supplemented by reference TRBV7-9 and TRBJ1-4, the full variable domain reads DTGVSQNPRHKITKRGQNVTFRCDPISEHNRLYWYRQTLGQGPEFLTYFQNEAQLEKSRLLSDRFSAERPKGSFSTLEIQRTEQGDSAMYLCASSLVGGQGARTNEKLFFGSGTQLSVL.

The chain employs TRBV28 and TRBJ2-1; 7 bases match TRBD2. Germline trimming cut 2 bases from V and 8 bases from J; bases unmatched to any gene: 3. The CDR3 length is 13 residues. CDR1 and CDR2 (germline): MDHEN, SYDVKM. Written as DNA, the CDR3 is TGTGCCAGCAGTTTAGTGGGGGGGGATGAGCAGTTCTTC. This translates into CASSLVGGDEQFF.

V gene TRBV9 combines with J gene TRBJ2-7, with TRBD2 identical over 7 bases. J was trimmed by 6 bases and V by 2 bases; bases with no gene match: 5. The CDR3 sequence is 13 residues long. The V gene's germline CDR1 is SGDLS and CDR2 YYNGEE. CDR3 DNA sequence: TGTGCCAGCAGCGTCGGGGGGAACTCCGAGCAGTACTTC. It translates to CASSVGGNSEQYF.

The CDR3: CASSYTSGRDNEQFF. The CDR3 nucleotides read TGTGCCAGCAGCTACACTAGCGGGAGGGACAATGAGCAGTTCTTC. J is TRBJ2-1 and V is TRBV5-4, with 13 positions matching TRBD2. After removal of 3 bases from V and 5 bases from J, the junction contained 2 bases not matched to a gene. Germline V gene lookup returns CDR1 SGHNT and CDR2 YYREEE (reference sequence). The CDR3 extends over 15 amino acids.

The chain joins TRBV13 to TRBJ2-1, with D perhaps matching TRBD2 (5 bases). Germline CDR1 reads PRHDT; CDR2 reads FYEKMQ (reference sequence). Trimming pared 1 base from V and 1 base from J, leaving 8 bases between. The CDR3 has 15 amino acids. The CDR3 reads CASSLEEGSYNEQFF. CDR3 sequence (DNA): TGTGCCAGCAGCTTAGAAGAGGGATCCTACAATGAGCAGTTCTTC.

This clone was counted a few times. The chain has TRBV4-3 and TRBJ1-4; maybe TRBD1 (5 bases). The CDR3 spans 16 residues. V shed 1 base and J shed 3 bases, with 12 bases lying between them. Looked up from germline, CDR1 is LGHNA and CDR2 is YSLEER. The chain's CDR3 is CASSQGAGQANEKLFF. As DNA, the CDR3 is TGCGCCAGCAGCCAAGGGGCAGGGCAGGCTAATGAAAAACTGTTTTTT.

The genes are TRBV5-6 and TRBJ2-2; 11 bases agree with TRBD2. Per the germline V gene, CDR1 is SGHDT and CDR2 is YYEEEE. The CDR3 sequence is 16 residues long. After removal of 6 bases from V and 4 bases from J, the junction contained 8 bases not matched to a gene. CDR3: CASIDGTSGSTGELFF. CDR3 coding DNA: TGTGCCAGCATTGACGGGACTAGCGGCTCCACCGGGGAGCTGTTTTTT.

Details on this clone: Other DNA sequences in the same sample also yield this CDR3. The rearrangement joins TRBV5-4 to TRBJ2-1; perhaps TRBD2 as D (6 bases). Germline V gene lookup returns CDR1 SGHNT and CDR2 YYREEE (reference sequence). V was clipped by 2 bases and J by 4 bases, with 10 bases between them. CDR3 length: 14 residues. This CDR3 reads CASSFEREYNEQFF. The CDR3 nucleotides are TGTGCCAGCAGCTTCGAACGGGAGTACAATGAGCAGTTCTTC.

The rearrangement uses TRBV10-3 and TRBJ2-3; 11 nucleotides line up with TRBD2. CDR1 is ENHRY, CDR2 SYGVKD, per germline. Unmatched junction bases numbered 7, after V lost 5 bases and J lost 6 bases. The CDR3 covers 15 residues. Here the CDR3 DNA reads TGTGCCATCAGTTTGATAGCGGGAGGGGGGGATACGCAGTATTTT. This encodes CAISLIAGGGDTQYF.

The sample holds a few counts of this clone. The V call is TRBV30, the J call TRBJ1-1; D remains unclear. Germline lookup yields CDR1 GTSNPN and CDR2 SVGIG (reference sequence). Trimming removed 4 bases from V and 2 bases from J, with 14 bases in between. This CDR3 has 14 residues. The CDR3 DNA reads TGTGCCTGGACCATGACATTTCCAAACACTGAAGCTTTCTTT. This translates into CAWTMTFPNTEAFF.